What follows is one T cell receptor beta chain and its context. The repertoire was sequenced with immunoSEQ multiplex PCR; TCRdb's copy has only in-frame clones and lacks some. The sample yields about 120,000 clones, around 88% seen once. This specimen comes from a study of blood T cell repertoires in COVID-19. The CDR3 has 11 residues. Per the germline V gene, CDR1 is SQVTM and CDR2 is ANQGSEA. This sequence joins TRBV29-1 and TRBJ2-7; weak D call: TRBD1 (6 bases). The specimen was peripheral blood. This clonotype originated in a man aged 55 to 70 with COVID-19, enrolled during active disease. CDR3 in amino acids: CSTETGYEQYF. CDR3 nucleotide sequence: TGCAGTACGGAGACAGGCTACGAGCAGTACTTC.